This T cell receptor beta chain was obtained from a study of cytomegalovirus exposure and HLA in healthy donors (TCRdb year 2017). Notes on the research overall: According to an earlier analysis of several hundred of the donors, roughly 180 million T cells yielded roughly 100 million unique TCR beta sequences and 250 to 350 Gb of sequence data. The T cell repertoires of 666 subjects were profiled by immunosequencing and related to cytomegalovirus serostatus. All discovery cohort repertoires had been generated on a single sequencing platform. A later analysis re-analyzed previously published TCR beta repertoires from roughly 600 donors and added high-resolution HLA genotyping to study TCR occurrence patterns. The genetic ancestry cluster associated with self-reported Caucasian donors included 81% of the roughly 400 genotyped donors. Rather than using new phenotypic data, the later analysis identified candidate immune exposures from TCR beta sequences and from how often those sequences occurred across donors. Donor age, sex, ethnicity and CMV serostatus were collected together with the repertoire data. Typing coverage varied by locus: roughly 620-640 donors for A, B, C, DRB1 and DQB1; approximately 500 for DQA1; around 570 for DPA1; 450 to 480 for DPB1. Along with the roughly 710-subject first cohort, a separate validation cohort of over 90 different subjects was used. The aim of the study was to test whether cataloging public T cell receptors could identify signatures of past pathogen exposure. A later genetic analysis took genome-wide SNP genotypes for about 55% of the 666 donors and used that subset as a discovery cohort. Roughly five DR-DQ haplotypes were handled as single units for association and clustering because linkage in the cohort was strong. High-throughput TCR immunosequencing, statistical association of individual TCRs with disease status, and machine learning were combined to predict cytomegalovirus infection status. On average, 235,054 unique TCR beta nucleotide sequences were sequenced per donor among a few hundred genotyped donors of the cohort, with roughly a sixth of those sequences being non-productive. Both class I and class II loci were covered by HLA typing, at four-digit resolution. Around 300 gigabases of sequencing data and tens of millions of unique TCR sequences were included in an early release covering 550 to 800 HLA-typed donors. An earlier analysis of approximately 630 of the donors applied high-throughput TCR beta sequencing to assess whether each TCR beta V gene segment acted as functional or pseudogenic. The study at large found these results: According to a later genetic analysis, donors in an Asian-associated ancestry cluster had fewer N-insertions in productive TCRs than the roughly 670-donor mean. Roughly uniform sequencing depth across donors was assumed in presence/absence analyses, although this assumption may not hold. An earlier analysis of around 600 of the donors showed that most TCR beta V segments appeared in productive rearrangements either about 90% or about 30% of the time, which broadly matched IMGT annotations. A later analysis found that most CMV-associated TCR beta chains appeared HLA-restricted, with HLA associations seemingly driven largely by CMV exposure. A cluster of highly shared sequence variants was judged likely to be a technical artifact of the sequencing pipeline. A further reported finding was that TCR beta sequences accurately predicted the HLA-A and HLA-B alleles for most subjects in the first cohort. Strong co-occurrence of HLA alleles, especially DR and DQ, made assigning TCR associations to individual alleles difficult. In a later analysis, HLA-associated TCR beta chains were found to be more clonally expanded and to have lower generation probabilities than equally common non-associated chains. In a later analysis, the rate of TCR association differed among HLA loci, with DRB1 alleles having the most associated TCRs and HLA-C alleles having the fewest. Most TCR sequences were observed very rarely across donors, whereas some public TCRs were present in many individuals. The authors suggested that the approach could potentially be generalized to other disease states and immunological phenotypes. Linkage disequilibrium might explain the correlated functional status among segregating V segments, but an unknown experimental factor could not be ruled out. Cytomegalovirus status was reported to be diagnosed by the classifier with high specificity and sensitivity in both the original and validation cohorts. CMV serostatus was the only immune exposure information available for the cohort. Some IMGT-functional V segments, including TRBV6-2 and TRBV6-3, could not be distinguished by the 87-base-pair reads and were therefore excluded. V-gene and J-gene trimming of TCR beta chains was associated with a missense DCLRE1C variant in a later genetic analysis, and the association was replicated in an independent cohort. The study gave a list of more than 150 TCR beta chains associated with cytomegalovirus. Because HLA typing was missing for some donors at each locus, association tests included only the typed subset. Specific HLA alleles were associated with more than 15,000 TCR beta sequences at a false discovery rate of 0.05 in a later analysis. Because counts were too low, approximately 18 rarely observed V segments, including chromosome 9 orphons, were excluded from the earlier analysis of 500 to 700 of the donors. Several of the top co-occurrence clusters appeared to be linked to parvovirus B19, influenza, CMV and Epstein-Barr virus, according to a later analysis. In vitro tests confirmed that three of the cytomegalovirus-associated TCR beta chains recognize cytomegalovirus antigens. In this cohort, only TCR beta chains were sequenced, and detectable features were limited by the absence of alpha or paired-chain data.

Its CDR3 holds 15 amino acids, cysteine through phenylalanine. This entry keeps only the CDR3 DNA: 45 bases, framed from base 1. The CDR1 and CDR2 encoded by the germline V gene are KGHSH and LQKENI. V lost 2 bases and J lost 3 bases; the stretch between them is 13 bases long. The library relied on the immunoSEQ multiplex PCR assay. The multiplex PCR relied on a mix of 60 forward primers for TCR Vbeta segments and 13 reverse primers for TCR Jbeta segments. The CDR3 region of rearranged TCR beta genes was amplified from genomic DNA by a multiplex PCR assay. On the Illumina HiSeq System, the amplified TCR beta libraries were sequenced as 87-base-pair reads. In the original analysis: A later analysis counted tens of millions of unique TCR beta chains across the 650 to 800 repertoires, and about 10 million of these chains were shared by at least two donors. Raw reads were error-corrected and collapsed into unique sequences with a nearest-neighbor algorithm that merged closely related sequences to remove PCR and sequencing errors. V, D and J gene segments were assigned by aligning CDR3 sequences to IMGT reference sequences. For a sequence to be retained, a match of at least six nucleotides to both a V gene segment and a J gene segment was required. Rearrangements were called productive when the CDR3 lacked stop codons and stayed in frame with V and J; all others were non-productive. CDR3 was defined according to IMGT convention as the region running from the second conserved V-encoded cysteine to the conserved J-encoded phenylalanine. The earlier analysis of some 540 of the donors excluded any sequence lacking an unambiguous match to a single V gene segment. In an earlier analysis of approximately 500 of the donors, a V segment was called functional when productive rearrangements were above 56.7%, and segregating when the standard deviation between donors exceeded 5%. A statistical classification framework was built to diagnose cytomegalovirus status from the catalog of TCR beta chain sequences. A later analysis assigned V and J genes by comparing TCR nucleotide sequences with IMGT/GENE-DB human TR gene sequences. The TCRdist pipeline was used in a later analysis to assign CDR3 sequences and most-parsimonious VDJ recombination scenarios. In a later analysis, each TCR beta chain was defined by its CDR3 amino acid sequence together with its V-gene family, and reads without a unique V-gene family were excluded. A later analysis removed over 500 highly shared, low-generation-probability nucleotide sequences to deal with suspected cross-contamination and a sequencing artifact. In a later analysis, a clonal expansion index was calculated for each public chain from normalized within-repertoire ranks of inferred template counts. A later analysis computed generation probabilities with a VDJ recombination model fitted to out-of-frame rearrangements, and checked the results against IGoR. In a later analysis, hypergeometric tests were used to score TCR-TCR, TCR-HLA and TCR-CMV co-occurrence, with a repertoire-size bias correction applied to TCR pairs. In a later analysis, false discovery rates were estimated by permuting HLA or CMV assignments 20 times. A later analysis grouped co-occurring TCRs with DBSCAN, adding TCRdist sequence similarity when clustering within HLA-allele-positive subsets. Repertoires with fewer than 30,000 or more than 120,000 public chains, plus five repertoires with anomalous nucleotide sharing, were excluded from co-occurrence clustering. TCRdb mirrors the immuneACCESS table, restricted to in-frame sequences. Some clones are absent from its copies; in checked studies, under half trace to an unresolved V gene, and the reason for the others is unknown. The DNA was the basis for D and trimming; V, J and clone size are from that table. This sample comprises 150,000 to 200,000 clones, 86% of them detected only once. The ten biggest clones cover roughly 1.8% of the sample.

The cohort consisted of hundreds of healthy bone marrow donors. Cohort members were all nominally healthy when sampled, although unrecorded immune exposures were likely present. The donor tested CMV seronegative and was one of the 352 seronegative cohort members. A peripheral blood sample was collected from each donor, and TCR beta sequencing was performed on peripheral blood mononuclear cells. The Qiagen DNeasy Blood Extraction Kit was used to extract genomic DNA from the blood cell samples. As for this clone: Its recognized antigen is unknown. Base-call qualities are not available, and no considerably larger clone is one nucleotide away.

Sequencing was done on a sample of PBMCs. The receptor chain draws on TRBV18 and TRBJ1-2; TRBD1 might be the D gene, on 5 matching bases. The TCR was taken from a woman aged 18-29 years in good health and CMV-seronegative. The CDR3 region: CASSPEITGDYGYTF. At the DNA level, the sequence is TGTGCCAGCTCACCAGAAATTACAGGAGACTATGGCTACACCTTC. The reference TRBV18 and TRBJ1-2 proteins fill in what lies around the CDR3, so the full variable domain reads NAGVMQNPRHLVRRRGQEARLRCSPMKGHSHVYWYRQLPEEGLKFMVYLQKENIIDESGMPKERFSAEFPKEGPSILRIQQVVRGDSAAYFCASSPEITGDYGYTFGSGTRLTVV.